The clone carrying this TCR beta chain was recorded many times. The antigen remains unidentified. These data are taken from a study of T cells after posttransplantation cyclophosphamide. Study observations and caveats: Recipient CMV seropositivity and CMV reactivation strongly tracked TRB clonality. Skin or GI-infiltrating T cells shared few TRB sequences with blood.

Germline V gives CDR1 MGHDK, CDR2 SYGVNS. CDR3 length: 14 amino acids. Trimming stripped 2 bases from V and 1 base from J, with 6 bases between. Libraries were prepared by immunoSEQ multiplex PCR; TCRdb keeps only in-frame clonotypes and omits some of them. This record lists tens of thousands of clones, none seen once only, and the top ten clones contain 2.5%. The sample consisted of PBMCs. This receptor was taken from a man aged 50 or older in good health, CMV-negative, and a related stem cell transplant donor. The chain has TRBV25-1 and TRBJ1-5; D is perhaps TRBD1 (5 bases). The CDR3 sequence: CASSEQGSNQPQHF. CDR3 DNA sequence: TGTGCCAGCAGTGAACAGGGCAGCAATCAGCCCCAGCATTTT.